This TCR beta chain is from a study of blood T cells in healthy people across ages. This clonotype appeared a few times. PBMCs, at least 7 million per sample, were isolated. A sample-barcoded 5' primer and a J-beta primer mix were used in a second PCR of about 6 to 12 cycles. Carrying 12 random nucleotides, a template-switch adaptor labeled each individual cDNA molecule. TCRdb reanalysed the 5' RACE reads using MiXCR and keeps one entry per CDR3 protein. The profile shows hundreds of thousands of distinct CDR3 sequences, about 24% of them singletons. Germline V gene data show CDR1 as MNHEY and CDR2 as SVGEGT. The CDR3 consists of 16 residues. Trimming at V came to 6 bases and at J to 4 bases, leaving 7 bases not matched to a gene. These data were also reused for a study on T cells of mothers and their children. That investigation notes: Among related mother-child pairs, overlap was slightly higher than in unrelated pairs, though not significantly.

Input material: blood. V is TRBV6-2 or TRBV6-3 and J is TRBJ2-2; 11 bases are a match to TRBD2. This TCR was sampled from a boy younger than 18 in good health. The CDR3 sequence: CASRNSGGGFTGELFF. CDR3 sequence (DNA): TGTGCCAGCAGGAATAGCGGGGGGGGCTTCACCGGGGAGCTGTTTTTT.